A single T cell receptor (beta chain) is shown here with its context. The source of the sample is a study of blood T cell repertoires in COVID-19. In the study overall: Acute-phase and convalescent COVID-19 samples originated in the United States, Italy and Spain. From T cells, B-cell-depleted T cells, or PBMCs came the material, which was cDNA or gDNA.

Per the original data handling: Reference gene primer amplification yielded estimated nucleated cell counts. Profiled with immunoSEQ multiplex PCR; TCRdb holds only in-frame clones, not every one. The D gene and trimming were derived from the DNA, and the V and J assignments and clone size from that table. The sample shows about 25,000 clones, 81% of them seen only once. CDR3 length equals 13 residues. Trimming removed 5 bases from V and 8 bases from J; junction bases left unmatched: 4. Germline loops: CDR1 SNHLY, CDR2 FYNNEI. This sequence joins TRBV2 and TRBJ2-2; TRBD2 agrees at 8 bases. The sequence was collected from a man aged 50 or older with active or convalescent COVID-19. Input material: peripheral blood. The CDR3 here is CASSTSSGGELFF. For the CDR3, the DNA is TGTGCCAGCAGTACGTCTAGCGGGGGGGAGCTGTTTTTT.